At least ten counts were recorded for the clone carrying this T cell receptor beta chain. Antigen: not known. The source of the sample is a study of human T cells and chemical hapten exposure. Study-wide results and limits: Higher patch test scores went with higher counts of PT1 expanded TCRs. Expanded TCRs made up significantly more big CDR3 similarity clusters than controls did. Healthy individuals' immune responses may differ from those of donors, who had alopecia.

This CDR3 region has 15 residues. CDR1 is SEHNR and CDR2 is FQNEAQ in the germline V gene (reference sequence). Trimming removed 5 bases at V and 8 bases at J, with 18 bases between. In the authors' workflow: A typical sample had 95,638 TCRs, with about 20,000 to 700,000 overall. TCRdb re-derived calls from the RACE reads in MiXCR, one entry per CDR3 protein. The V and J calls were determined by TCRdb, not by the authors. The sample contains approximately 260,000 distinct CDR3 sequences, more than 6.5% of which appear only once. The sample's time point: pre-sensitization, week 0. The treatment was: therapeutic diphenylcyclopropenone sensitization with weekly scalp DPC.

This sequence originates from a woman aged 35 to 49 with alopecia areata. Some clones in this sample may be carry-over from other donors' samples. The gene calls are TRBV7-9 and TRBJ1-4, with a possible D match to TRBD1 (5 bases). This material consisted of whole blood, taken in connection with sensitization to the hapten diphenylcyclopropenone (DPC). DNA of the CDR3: TGTGCCAGCAGCCAGAATCCCAGGGTCGGCGAAAAACTGTTTTTT. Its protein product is CASSQNPRVGEKLFF. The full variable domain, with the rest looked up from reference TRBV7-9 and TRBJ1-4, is DTGVSQNPRHKITKRGQNVTFRCDPISEHNRLYWYRQTLGQGPEFLTYFQNEAQLEKSRLLSDRFSAERPKGSFSTLEIQRTEQGDSAMYLCASSQNPRVGEKLFFGSGTQLSVL.